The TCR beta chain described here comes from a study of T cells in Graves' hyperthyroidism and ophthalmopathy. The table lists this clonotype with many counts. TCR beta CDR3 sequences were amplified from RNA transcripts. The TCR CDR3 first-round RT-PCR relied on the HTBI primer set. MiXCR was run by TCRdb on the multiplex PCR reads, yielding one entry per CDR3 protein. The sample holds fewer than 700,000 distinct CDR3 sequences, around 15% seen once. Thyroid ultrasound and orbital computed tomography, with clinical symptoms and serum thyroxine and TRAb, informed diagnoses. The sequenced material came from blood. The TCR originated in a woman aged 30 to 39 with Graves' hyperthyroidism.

DNA of the CDR3: TGCAGCGTTGCGGTTAGGCCGTCCGACTTCTATGGCTACACCTTC. Translating gives CSVAVRPSDFYGYTF. J is TRBJ1-2 and V is TRBV29-1; D unresolved. V lost 4 bases to trimming and J lost 4 bases, with 19 bases between them. Germline lookup yields CDR1 SQVTM and CDR2 ANQGSEA. This CDR3 spans 15 amino acids.